The TCR beta chain under discussion was sequenced for a study of blood T cells in healthy people across ages (dated by TCRdb to between 2014 and 2017). Describing the broader study: In model experiments, roughly one uniquely barcoded TCR beta cDNA molecule per two T cells was captured by template switching. The study measured age-related changes in TCR beta repertoire diversity using deep sequencing normalized with unique cDNA molecular identifiers. Donors were grouped into four age groups: young (average approximately 15 years), middle-aged (under 40), aged (approximately 67) and long-lived (82). Donors of different ages were randomly distributed across sequencing lanes to avoid experimental bias. Two additional independent replicas of 1 million unique cDNA reads from the same blood draw were analyzed for two donors (one aged 18 to 30 and one aged 80 or older).

V is reduced by 7 bases and J by 0 bases, leaving a spacing of 11 bases between them. The CDR3 starts with the cysteine, ends with the phenylalanine, and has 14 residues. The CDR3 DNA has 42 bases and is translated from base 1. This clonotype was detected ten times or more. What antigen it recognizes has not been identified. Per-base quality was not reported, and no clone a single base away is much larger than it. Library preparation was by 5' RACE. TCRdb shows the sequencer as Illumina HiSeq 2500. A second roughly 6 to 12 cycle PCR used a sample-barcoded 5' primer and a J-beta primer mix. A template-switch 5' adaptor carrying 12 random nucleotides introduced a unique molecular identifier onto each TCR beta cDNA molecule. At least 2.5 million CDR3-containing paired-end reads were obtained from each sample. All of the RNA was converted into first-strand cDNA using the Mint cDNA synthesis kit, with a TRBC-specific oligonucleotide serving as the primer. All cDNA was treated with uracil-DNA glycosylase and then went through a first 18-cycle PCR with the universal primers M1SS and BC2_uni_R. The study's processing was this. Normalization of each sample was performed by random selection of 1 million high-quality reads, each carrying a distinct molecular identifier. Instead of being binned into consensus sequences, reads that shared molecular identifiers were thrown out. MiTCR, set to a Q25 quality threshold and the strictest error-elimination algorithm, was used for CDR3 identification, clonotype clustering and error correction. A nonparametric unseen species model with Euler transformation was used to estimate a lower bound on total TCR beta diversity. Clones were called with MiXCR by TCRdb after fastp trimmed the public reads at Q25, and only in-frame beta chains were retained. Each record represents a unique CDR3 protein, reported with the most common genes and DNA among its rows. These V and J calls originate from TCRdb's pipeline instead of the authors' own analysis. The sample contains roughly 680,000 distinct CDR3 sequences, 52% of them found a single time. The ten most abundant clones make up approximately 13% of the sample.

Findings and caveats that apply to the study as a whole: The percentage of naive T cells measured by flow cytometry correlated strongly with observed TCR beta diversity. Because the CMV infection status of the donors was unknown, age-related changes in expanded clonotypes may potentially have been confounded. Estimates of total diversity from one million sequenced T cells were regarded as lower bounds and underestimates. As age increased, observed TCR beta diversity per million T cells dropped in a roughly linear way, and a significant reduction was already evident by age roughly 36. Compared with the aged group, more naive CD4+ T cells, fewer expanded clones and increased TCR diversity were shown by the long-lived group, suggesting age selection. Bulk unsorted PBMC profiling prevented conclusive comparison of naive and antigen-experienced compartments.

The approximately 39 donors, aged about 6 to 95 years, were systemically healthy Caucasian individuals from Russia. Around 9.9 milliliters of peripheral blood were collected from each donor into EDTA-treated Vacutainer tubes. PBMCs were isolated by Ficoll-Paque density-gradient centrifugation, with at least 7 million obtained per sample. Total RNA was extracted from PBMCs with Trizol reagent, with at least 6 micrograms obtained per sample. The percentages of naive CD45RAhigh/CD27high T cells were determined by flow cytometry on a PBMC aliquot from every donor. Sequences were obtained from blood. The sequence is built from TRBV12-3 or TRBV12-4 and TRBJ2-3; a tentative D call is TRBD2 (6 bases match). This TCR came from a woman aged 80 or over in good health. The CDR3 region: CASKAGPSTDTQYF. The nucleotide sequence reads as follows: TGTGCCAGCAAGGCGGGGCCTAGCACAGATACGCAGTATTTT.